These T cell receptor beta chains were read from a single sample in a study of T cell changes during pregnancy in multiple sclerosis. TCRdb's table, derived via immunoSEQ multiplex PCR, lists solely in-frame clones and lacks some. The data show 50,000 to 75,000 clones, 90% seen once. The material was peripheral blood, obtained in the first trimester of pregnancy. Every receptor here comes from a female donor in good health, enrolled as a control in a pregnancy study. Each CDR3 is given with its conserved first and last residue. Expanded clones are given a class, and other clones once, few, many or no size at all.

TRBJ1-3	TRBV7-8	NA	CASSSWSSSGNTIYF
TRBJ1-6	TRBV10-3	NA	CAISGGSGDNSPLHF
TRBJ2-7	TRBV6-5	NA	CASSRQGLYEQYF
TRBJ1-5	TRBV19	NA	CASSFLMNQPQHF
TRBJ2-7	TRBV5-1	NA	CASSLAGTTYEQYF
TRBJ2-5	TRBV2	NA	CASRRGQETQYF
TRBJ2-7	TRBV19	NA	CASSNNQAGDYEQYF
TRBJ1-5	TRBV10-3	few	CAISESRRNQPQHF
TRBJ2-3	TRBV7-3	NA	CASSLALAGDTQYF
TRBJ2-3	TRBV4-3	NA	CASSQEASGGISTDTQYF
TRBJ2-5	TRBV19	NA	CASTRVAGETQYF
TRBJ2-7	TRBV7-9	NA	CASSPVDRVSSYEQYF
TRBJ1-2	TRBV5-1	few	CASSLEAGGGYGYTF
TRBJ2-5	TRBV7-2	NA	CASSPGGVRTSYQETQYF
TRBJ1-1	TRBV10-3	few	CAISSREGGTEAFF
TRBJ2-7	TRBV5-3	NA	CARSPLSTGAYEQYF
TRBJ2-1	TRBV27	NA	CASMGIKGRNEQFF
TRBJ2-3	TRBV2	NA	CAAGLSSTDTQYF
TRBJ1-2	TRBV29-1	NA	CSVERSGGTYGYTF
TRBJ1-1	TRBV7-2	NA	CASSLGTEGTEAFF
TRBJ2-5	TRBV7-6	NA	CASSGGQETQYF
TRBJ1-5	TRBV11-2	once	CASSSRQGDQPQHF
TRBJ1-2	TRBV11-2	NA	CASSFEKYGYTF
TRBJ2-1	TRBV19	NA	CASRSGRYNEQFF
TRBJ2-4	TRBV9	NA	CASSGGGREYGKNIQYF
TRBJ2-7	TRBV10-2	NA	CASSVPTRGSYEQYF
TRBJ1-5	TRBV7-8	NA	CASTKEIGGSYQPQHF
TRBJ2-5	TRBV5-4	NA	CASGSQGAQETQYF
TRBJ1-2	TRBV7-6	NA	CASSPGVVYGYTF
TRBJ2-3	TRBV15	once	CATSRRYSTDTQYF
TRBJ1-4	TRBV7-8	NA	CASSLGLGEKLFF
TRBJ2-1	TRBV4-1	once	CASSREVSGYYNEQFF
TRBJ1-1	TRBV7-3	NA	CASSLTGGDTEAFF
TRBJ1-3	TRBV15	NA	CATSRDLWRDLTGNTIYF
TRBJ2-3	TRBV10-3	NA	CAIRGGMTDTQYF
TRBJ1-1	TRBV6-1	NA	CASSGQGAGNTEAFF
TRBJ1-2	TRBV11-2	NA	CASSLEGQGYGYTF
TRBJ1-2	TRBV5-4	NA	CASSLAGGDYYGYTF
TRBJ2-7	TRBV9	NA	CASSPYPLSSYEQYF
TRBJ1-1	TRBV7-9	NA	CASSTQGRTEAFF
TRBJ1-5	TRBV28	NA	CASSLWGRGSNQPQHF
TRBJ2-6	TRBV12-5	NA	CASGPGTGANVLTF